This entry lists 8 T cell receptor beta chains sequenced from one sample in a study of CD8 T cells in Susac syndrome. Reverse transcription of about 0.5 to 1 ug RNA was carried out with random hexamers. TCRdb fed the immunoSEQ multiplex PCR reads into MiXCR, producing one record per CDR3 protein. Of under 300,000 distinct CDR3 sequences in the sample, 90% to 96% are singletons; the top ten hold around 0.1%. The sample taken for sequencing was CD4+ T cells from PBMCs. Every receptor here comes from a human donor with Susac syndrome.

The chain recombines TRBV20-1 with TRBJ1-5, with TRBD1 matching 7 bases. CDR1 is DFQATT and CDR2 is SNEGSKA in the germline V gene (reference sequence). V lost 5 bases to trimming and J lost 2 bases; unmatched junction nucleotides: 6. The CDR3 loop spans 14 amino acids. Written as DNA, the CDR3 is TGCAGTGCTCAGGGGGACACCGGCAATCAGCCCCAGCATTTT. Translating it yields CSAQGDTGNQPQHF.

The chain links TRBV7-6 to TRBJ1-4; no clear D. This CDR3 region has 13 residues. V lost 4 bases, J lost 6 bases, and 9 bases lay in between. Germline V gives CDR1 SGHVS, CDR2 FNYEAQ. CDR3 nucleotides: TGTGCCAGCAGCTCCCACACGGATGAAAAACTGTTTTTT. Its protein product is CASSSHTDEKLFF.

This clonotype came up once. V is TRBV29-1 and J is TRBJ2-5; no clear D. Germline V lookup: CDR1 SQVTM, CDR2 ANQGSEA. V was clipped by 4 bases and J by 2 bases, with 8 bases between them. The CDR3 length is 12 residues. The CDR3 DNA follows: TGCAGCGTTGCCAACCTGCAAGAGACCCAGTACTTC. Its translation is CSVANLQETQYF.

The chain links TRBV7-2 to TRBJ2-7; D gene unclear. Germline CDR1 reads SGHTA; CDR2 reads FQGNSA. The ends were cut back, 3 bases at V and 0 bases at J, with 9 bases in the middle. The CDR3 extends over 14 amino acids. CDR3 DNA sequence: TGTGCCAGCAGCTTTCATAGGAACTCCTACGAGCAGTACTTC. Translated: CASSFHRNSYEQYF.

The chain carries TRBV12-3 or TRBV12-4 and TRBJ2-7, with 12 bases aligning to TRBD2. V gave up 6 bases and J gave up 2 bases; unmatched junction bases: 2. The CDR3 is made up of 14 amino acids. CDR3 in amino acids: CASRASGRAYEQYF. As DNA, the CDR3 is TGTGCCAGCAGAGCTAGCGGGAGGGCCTACGAGCAGTACTTC.

V is TRBV20-1 and J is TRBJ2-5, with TRBD1 matching over 7 bases. Trimming removed 1 base from V and 2 bases from J; junction bases left unmatched: 4. Germline loops: CDR1 DFQATT, CDR2 SNEGSKA (reference sequence). The CDR3 extends over 14 amino acids. CDR3: CSARGPGQQETQYF. The CDR3 nucleotides are TGCAGTGCTAGAGGACCGGGACAGCAAGAGACCCAGTACTTC.

CDR3 amino acids: CSVDLAGLTGQFF. The CDR3 DNA sequence: TGCAGCGTTGACCTAGCGGGGCTAACGGGGCAGTTCTTC. The rearrangement joins TRBV29-1 to TRBJ2-1, with 9 bases lining up with TRBD2. Germline V lookup: CDR1 SQVTM, CDR2 ANQGSEA. The CDR3 spans 13 residues. The trim removed 3 bases at V and 12 bases at J, leaving 9 bases unmatched.

In its sample, this clonotype was seen once. The rearrangement uses TRBV12-3 or TRBV12-4 and TRBJ2-1, with 10 bases fitting TRBD2. J lost 6 bases, V lost 7 bases, and 9 bases had no gene match. This CDR3 is built from 15 residues. The DNA for the CDR3 is TGTGCCAGCAAGTCCTGGACTAGCGGTTCCAATGAGCAGTTCTTC. Translation gives CASKSWTSGSNEQFF.